These 13 T cell receptor beta chains were all obtained from the same sample, sequenced in a study of regulatory T cells in long-lasting Graves disease. Arm-PCR of CDR3 regions and iRepertoire HTBI primers were the basis on which TCR beta libraries were built. TCRdb analysed the multiplex PCR reads with MiXCR anew, one entry per CDR3 protein. The data hold hundreds of thousands of distinct CDR3 sequences, with approximately 16% observed a single time. Time point in this sample: newly diagnosed GD, antithyroid drugs for less than 3 months. Scientists built the TCR library using RNA that was extracted from PBMCs. Another study also made use of these data, one on T cells in Graves' hyperthyroidism and ophthalmopathy.

The source material was peripheral blood mononuclear cells (PBMCs), sampled at new diagnosis, from a patient treated with antithyroid drugs. These receptor sequences come from a man aged 40-49 years with Graves disease.

This clonotype was seen a handful of times. A much larger clonotype is one base distant, so this may be a read error. CDR3: CASSASGANVPTF. CDR3 nucleotide sequence: TGTGCCAGCAGCGCCAGTGGGGCCAACGTCCCGACTTTC. The chain recombines TRBV11-1 with TRBJ2-6; D may be TRBD1 (5 bases). Germline-derived CDR1 and CDR2 are SGHAT and FQDESV (reference sequence). The CDR3 sequence is 13 residues long.

This clonotype has at least ten counts. The rearrangement links TRBV28 to TRBJ2-7; 7 bases match TRBD2. In germline, CDR1 is MDHEN, CDR2 SYDVKM. V trimming: 8 bases; J trimming: 5 bases; junction bases outside the gene matches: 6. This CDR3 comprises 12 residues. The CDR3 nucleotides are TGTGCCAGCTCACTAGCGAGGGACGAGCAGTACTTC. It yields the protein CASSLARDEQYF.

Comment on this clonotype: Given a much more abundant clone one base away, this may be a read error. V and J are TRBV3-1 and TRBJ2-1; D not resolved. The CDR3 spans 12 residues. In germline, CDR1 is LGHDT, CDR2 YNNKEL (reference sequence). In DNA form, the CDR3 reads TGTGCCAGCAGCCGGGTATACAATAAGCAGTTCTTC. Translation: CASSRVYNKQFF.

Ten or more counts support this clonotype. This chain uses TRBV5-1 with TRBJ2-3; D unresolved. V was pared by 0 bases and J by 2 bases, with 7 bases between. The CDR3 is made up of 14 amino acids. Per the germline V gene, CDR1 is SGHRS and CDR2 is YFSETQ. The DNA for the CDR3 is TGCGCCAGCAGCTTGGTACCAGCCACAGATACGCAGTATTTT. It encodes CASSLVPATDTQYF. Full variable domain (rest looked up from reference TRBV5-1 and TRBJ2-3): KAGVTQTPRYLIKTRGQQVTLSCSPISGHRSVSWYQQTPGQGLQFLFEYFSETQRNKGNFPGRFSGRQFSNSRSEMNVSTLELGDSALYLCASSLVPATDTQYFGPGTRLTVL.

The chain uses TRBV25-1 and TRBJ1-1; no definite D call. V was clipped by 7 bases and J by 1 base, with 22 bases between them. There are 17 residues in the CDR3. The germline gives CDR1 MGHDK, CDR2 SYGVNS. CDR3 loop: CASTHSKGFDANTEAFF. CDR3 coding DNA: TGTGCCAGCACCCATAGTAAGGGTTTCGACGCGAACACTGAAGCTTTCTTT.

This clonotype was picked up many times. This chain links TRBV6-2 or TRBV6-3 with TRBJ2-1, with D possibly matching TRBD1 (6 bases). The length of the CDR3 is 15 residues. Trimming pared 5 bases from V and 8 bases from J, leaving 19 bases between. In germline, CDR1 is MNHEY, CDR2 SVGEGT. The CDR3 DNA reads as TGTGCCAGCAGTGAAGACTGGACAGCCTTCGATGAGCAGTTCTTC. Its protein is CASSEDWTAFDEQFF.

In this sample, this clonotype turned up once. V usage is TRBV20-1 and J usage is TRBJ1-4, with TRBD1 matching 10 bases. Germline V gene data show CDR1 as DFQATT and CDR2 as SNEGSKA (reference sequence). CDR3 length: 14 amino acids. The junction had 1 base not matched to a gene; V was cut back by 1 base and J by 5 bases. DNA of the CDR3: TGCAGTGCTAGAGCGACAGGGGGCAATGAAAAACTGTTTTTT. Its protein is CSARATGGNEKLFF.

V and J are TRBV3-1 and TRBJ1-5, with D possibly TRBD1 on 5 matching bases. V was pared by 0 bases and J by 11 bases, with 14 bases between. The CDR3 runs 14 residues. Germline loops: CDR1 LGHDT, CDR2 YNNKEL (reference sequence). This CDR3 reads CASSQDFRGRAQHF. The DNA for the CDR3 is TGTGCCAGCAGCCAAGACTTTAGGGGTCGGGCCCAGCATTTT.

V gene TRBV18 combines with J gene TRBJ1-1; D uncertain. Germline CDR1 is KGHSH and CDR2 is LQKENI. The germline V and J ends were trimmed by 7 bases and 4 bases, with 13 bases remaining between them. The CDR3 loop spans 13 amino acids. The CDR3 sequence: CASFLLSGTEAFF. CDR3 DNA: TGTGCCAGCTTTTTGCTCTCCGGCACTGAAGCTTTCTTT.

The rearrangement uses TRBV6-2 or TRBV6-3 and TRBJ1-3; D is possibly TRBD1 (6 bases). Looked up from germline, CDR1 is MNHEY and CDR2 is SVGEGT. Trimming removed 5 bases from V and 1 base from J, with 21 bases in between. The CDR3 runs 18 residues. CDR3 residues: CASSIVPPGQYSGNTIYF. CDR3 nucleotides: TGTGCCAGCAGTATCGTCCCCCCGGGACAATATTCTGGAAACACCATATATTTT.

In its sample, this clonotype was seen a few times. A read error may be the cause here, since a much bigger clone is one base away. The chain is built from TRBV11-1 and TRBJ2-1; 8 positions match TRBD1. The CDR3 runs to 15 residues. CDR1 and CDR2 (germline): SGHAT, FQDESV (reference sequence). CDR3 sequence reads: CVSSLDRGAYNEQFF. The CDR3 nucleotides read TGTGTCAGCAGCTTAGACAGGGGAGCTTACAATGAGCAGTTCTTC.

This clonotype has at least ten counts. This chain links TRBV5-1 with TRBJ1-2; D ambiguous. With 1 base removed from V and 2 bases from J, the gap between germline ends came to 12 bases. CDR3 length: 15 residues. CDR1 and CDR2 (germline): SGHRS, YFSETQ. The CDR3 sequence is CASSLSGGINYGYTF. The CDR3 DNA reads as TGCGCCAGCAGCTTGTCGGGAGGGATCAACTATGGCTACACCTTC.

In the case of this clonotype: The conserved closing phenylalanine or tryptophan is absent in this CDR3, likely reflecting a read error. The chain employs TRBV18 and TRBJ2-3; 8 bases are shared with TRBD2. CDR1 is KGHSH and CDR2 is LQKENI in the germline V gene. With 0 bases clipped from V and 5 bases from J, the junction kept 4 bases outside the gene matches. The CDR3 has 15 amino acids. The CDR3 bases are TGTGCCAGCTCACCACCCGGACTAGCAATAGATACGCAGTATCTT. Translating gives CASSPPGLAIDTQYL.